A single count supports the clone carrying this T cell receptor beta chain. Its antigen is as yet unknown. V shed 3 bases and J shed 0 bases, with 3 bases lying between them. In germline, CDR1 is WNHNN, CDR2 SYGVQD (reference sequence). The CDR3 length is 13 residues. This entry comes from a study of shared clonotypes between healthy human individuals. Study details: Donor ages ranged 18 to 49 years: a couple of women, three men. Per donor, three plates held CD4 naive cells, three held CD4 memory, two held CD8 naive and one held CD8 memory.

Study observations and caveats: The study found lower generation probabilities in non-shared clonotypes than in those shared by all four donors.

The protocol was immunoSEQ multiplex PCR, while the TCRdb copy is restricted to in-frame clones and leaves out a portion. Of about 980,000 clones in the sample, roughly 72% were seen once. This sequence was found in a man younger than 30 in good health. This sequence joins TRBV10-1 and TRBJ1-3, with D unclear. Sequenced input: memory CD4+ T cells sorted from blood. Documented subset: CD45RA-negative fraction. CDR3 protein: CASSDLSGNTIYF. DNA for the CDR3: TGCGCCAGCAGTGACCTCTCTGGAAACACCATATATTTT.